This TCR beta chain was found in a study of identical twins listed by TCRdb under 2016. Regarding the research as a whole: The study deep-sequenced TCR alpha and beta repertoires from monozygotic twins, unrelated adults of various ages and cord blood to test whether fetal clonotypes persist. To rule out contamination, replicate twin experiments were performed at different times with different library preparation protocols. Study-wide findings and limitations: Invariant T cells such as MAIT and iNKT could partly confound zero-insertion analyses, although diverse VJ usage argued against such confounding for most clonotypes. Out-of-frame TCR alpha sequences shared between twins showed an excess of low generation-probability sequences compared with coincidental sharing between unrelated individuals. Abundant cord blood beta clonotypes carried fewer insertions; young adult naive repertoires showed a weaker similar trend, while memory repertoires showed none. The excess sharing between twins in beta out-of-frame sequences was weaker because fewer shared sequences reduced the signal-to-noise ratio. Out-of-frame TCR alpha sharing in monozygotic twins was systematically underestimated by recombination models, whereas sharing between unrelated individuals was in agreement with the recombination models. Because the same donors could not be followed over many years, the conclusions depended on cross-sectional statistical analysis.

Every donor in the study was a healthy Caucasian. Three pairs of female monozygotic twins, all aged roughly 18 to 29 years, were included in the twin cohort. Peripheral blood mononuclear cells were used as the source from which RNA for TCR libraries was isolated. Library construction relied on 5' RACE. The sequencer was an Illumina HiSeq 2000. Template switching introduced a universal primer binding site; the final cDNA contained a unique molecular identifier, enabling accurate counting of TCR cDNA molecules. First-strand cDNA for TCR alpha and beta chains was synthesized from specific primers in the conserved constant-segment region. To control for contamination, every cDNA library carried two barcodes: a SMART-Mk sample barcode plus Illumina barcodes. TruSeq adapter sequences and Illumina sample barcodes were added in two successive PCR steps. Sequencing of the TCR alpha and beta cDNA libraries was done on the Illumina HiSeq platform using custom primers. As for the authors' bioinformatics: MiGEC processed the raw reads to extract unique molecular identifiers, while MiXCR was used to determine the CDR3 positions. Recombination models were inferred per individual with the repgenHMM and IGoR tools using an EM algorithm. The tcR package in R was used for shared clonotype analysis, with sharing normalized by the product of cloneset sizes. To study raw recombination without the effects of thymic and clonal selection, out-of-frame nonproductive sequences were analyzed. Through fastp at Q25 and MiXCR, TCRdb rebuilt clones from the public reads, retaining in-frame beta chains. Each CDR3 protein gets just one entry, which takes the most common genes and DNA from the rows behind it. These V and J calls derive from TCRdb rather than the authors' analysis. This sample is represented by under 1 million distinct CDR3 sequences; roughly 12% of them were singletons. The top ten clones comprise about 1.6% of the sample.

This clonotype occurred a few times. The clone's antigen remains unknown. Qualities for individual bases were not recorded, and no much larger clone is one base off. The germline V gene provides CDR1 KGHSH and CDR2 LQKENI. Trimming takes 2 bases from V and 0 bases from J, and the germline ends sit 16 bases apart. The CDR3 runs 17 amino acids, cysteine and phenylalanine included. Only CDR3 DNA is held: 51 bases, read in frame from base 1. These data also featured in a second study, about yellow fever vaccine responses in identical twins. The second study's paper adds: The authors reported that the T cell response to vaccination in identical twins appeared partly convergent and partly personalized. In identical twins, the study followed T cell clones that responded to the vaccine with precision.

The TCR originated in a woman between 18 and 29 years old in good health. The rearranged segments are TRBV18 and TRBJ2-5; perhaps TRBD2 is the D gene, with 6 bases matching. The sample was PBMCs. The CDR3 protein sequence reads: CASSPRSPGLNQETQYF. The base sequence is TGTGCCAGCTCACCAAGGTCCCCGGGACTTAACCAAGAGACCCAGTACTTC.